The 8 T cell receptor beta chains reported below all come from one sample, sequenced in a study of blood T cell repertoires in COVID-19. Assay used: immunoSEQ multiplex PCR; TCRdb lists only in-frame clones, some missing. The sample has almost 200,000 clones; 70% to 90% are singletons. The sequenced sample was PBMCs or T cells enriched from blood (not recorded which). Every receptor here comes from a young woman who had recovered from COVID-19.

The rearrangement links TRBV30 to TRBJ1-6; D is undetermined. CDR1 is GTSNPN, CDR2 SVGIG, per germline (reference sequence). The V and J ends lost 4 bases and 8 bases respectively, with 12 bases between them. CDR3 length: 13 amino acids. CDR3 sequence (DNA): TGTGCCTGGACAGGCGCCTCCCATTCACCCCTCCACTTT. It encodes CAWTGASHSPLHF.

This chain joins TRBV4-1 and TRBJ2-1; 12 bases line up with TRBD2. The junction had 4 bases not matched to a gene; V was cut back by 4 bases and J by 6 bases. The germline V gene encodes CDR1 MGHRA and CDR2 YSYEKL. The CDR3 runs to 15 residues. The CDR3 nucleotides are TGCGCCAGCAGCCCGACTAGCGGGGGAACCAATGAGCAGTTCTTC. This translates into CASSPTSGGTNEQFF.

V usage is TRBV12-5 and J usage is TRBJ2-7, with D perhaps matching TRBD1 (5 bases). The CDR3 totals 12 residues. Trimming pared 8 bases from V and 3 bases from J, leaving 11 bases between. Germline V gives CDR1 LGHNT, CDR2 FRNRAP. The CDR3 nucleotides read TGTGCTAGTTCCGCAGGGCTCTACGAGCAGTACTTC. This translates into CASSAGLYEQYF.

The chain combines TRBV6-5 with TRBJ2-2, with 9 positions matching TRBD1. This CDR3 spans 15 amino acids. The ends lost 4 bases at V and 5 bases at J; junction bases unmatched: 5. Looked up from germline, CDR1 is MNHEY and CDR2 is SVGAGI. CDR3 coding DNA: TGTGCCAGCAGTTTGGGACAGGGTATAACCGGGGAGCTGTTTTTT. It specifies CASSLGQGITGELFF.

This clone was observed a handful of times. This sequence joins TRBV19 and TRBJ1-1, with 11 bases fitting TRBD1. With V trimmed by 7 bases and J by 4 bases, 5 bases remained unmatched. Germline V lookup: CDR1 LNHDA, CDR2 SQIVND (reference sequence). The CDR3 is made up of 14 amino acids. The chain's CDR3 is CASITGTGGTEAFF. Here the CDR3 DNA reads TGTGCCAGTATAACCGGGACAGGGGGCACTGAAGCTTTCTTT. The complete variable domain, with remaining parts taken from reference TRBV19 and TRBJ1-1, reads DGGITQSPKYLFRKEGQNVTLSCEQNLNHDAMYWYRQDPGQGLRLIYYSQIVNDFQKGDIAEGYSVSREKKESFPLTVTSAQKNPTAFYLCASITGTGGTEAFFGQGTRLTVV.

This clone was detected once. The chain is built from TRBV5-1 and TRBJ1-6; 9 bases are a match to TRBD1. The germline V gene has CDR1 SGHRS and CDR2 YFSETQ. The J segment lost 7 bases and the V segment lost 7 bases, leaving 3 bases of the junction unmatched. This CDR3 has 13 residues. The CDR3 is CASGQGMNSPLHF. The CDR3 region has the DNA TGCGCCAGCGGACAGGGGATGAATTCACCCCTCCACTTT.

This chain links TRBV19 with TRBJ1-1, with D hard to call. V dropped 1 base and J dropped 0 bases, with 12 bases sitting between them. This CDR3 comprises 16 residues. Germline CDR1 and CDR2: LNHDA and SQIVND (reference sequence). DNA for the CDR3: TGTGCCAGTAGTATAGTTTGGGGAGCTATGAACACTGAAGCTTTCTTT. Translation gives CASSIVWGAMNTEAFF.

The chain carries TRBV6-6 and TRBJ1-1, with 7 bases fitting TRBD1. The trim removed 8 bases at V and 3 bases at J, leaving 6 bases unmatched. The CDR3 is made up of 13 amino acids. The V gene's germline CDR1 is MNHNY and CDR2 SVGAGI (reference sequence). CDR3 sequence: CASSGGGDTEAFF. The CDR3 DNA follows: TGTGCCAGCTCCGGAGGGGGCGACACTGAAGCTTTCTTT.